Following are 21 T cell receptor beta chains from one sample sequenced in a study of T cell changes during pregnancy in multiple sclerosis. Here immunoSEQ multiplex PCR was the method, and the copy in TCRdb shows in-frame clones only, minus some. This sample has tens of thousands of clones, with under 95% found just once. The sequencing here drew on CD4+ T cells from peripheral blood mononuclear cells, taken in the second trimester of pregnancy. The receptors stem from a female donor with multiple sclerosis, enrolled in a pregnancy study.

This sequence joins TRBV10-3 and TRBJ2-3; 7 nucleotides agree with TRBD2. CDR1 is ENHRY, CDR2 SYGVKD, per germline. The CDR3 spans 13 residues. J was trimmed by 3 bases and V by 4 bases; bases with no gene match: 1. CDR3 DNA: TGTGCCATCAGTGGGGGGGGGACAGATACGCAGTATTTT. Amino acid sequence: CAISGGGTDTQYF.

CDR3 DNA sequence: TGTGCCAGCAGCCGAGATCAGGGGGGTTTAGGCACAGATACGCAGTATTTT. Protein: CASSRDQGGLGTDTQYF. The J gene is TRBJ2-3, the V gene TRBV14; D is perhaps TRBD1 (7 bases). Germline lookup yields CDR1 SGHDN and CDR2 FVKESK. The V and J ends lost 4 bases and 1 base respectively, with 18 bases between them. The CDR3 spans 17 residues. The whole variable domain, filled in from reference TRBV14 and TRBJ2-3, reads EAGVTQFPSHSVIEKGQTVTLRCDPISGHDNLYWYRRVMGKEIKFLLHFVKESKQDESGMPNNRFLAERTGGTYSTLKVQPAELEDSGVYFCASSRDQGGLGTDTQYFGPGTRLTVL.

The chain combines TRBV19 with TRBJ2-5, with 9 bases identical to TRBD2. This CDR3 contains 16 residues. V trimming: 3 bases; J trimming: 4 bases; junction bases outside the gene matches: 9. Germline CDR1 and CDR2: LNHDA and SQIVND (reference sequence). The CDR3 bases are TGTGCCAGTAGTATGCCTGCCGGGACTAGCCGAGAGACCCAGTACTTC. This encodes CASSMPAGTSRETQYF.

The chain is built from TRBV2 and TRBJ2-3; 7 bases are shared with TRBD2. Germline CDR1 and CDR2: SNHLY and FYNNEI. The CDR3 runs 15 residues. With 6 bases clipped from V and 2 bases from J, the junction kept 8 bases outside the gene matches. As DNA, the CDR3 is TGTGCCAGCAGGCCTCAGGGACTATCCACAGATACGCAGTATTTT. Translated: CASRPQGLSTDTQYF. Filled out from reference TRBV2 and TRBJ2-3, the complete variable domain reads EPEVTQTPSHQVTQMGQEVILRCVPISNHLYFYWYRQILGQKVEFLVSFYNNEISEKSEIFDDQFSVERPDGSNFTLKIRSTKLEDSAMYFCASRPQGLSTDTQYFGPGTRLTVL.

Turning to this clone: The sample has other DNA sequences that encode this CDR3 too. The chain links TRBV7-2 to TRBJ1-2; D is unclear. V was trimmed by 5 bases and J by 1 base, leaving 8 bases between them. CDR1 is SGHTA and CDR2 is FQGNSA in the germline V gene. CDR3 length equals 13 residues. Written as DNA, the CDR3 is TGTGCCAGCAGCCGTCGGGGTAACTATGGCTACACCTTC. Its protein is CASSRRGNYGYTF.

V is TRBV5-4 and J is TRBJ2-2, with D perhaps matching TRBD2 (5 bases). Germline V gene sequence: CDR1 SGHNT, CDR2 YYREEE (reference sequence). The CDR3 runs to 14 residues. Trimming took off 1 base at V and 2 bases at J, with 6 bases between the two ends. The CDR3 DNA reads TGTGCCAGCAGCTTGAGCGGAAACACCGGGGAGCTGTTTTTT. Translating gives CASSLSGNTGELFF. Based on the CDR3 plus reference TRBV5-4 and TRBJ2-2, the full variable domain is ETGVTQSPTHLIKTRGQQVTLRCSSQSGHNTVSWYQQALGQGPQFIFQYYREEENGRGNFPPRFSGLQFPNYSSELNVNALELDDSALYLCASSLSGNTGELFFGEGSRLTVL.

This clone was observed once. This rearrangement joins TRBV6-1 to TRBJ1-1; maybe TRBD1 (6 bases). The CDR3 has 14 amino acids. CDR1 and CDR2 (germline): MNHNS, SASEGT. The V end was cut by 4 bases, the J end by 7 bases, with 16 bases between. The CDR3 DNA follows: TGTGCCAGCAGTGGGGGAGGGGGGTGGTTTGAAGCTTTCTTT. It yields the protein CASSGGGGWFEAFF.

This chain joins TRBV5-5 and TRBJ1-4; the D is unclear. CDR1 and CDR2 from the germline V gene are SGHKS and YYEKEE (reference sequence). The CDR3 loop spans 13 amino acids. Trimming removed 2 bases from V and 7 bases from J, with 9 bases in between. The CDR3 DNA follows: TGTGCCAGCAGCTTTATCACGGGTGAAAAACTGTTTTTT. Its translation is CASSFITGEKLFF.

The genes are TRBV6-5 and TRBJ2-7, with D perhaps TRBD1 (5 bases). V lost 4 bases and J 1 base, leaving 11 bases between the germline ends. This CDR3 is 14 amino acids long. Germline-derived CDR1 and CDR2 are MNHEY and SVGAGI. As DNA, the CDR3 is TGTGCCAGCAGTTCCCAGGGTAGGTCCTACGAGCAGTACTTC. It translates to CASSSQGRSYEQYF.

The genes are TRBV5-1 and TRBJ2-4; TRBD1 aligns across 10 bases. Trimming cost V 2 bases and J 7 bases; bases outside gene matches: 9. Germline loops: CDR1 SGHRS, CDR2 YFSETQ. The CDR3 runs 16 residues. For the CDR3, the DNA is TGCGCCAGCAGCTTTTTTGTAGGACAGGGGGTTAACATTCAGTACTTC. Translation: CASSFFVGQGVNIQYF.

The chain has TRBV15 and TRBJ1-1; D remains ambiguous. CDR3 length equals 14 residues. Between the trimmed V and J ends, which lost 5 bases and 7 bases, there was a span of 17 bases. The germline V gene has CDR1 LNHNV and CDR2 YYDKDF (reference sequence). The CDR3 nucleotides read TGTGCCACCAGCCCTGCAACCTACGCTGTTGAAGCTTTCTTT. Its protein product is CATSPATYAVEAFF.

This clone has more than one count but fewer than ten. The CDR3 is CAWSPLAGGPQETQYF. The CDR3 DNA reads TGTGCCTGGAGTCCCCTGGCGGGGGGGCCCCAAGAGACCCAGTACTTC. The V and J genes are TRBV30 and TRBJ2-5, with 9 positions matching TRBD2. V lost 2 bases to trimming and J lost 1 base; unmatched junction nucleotides: 8. The length of the CDR3 is 16 residues. In germline, CDR1 is GTSNPN, CDR2 SVGIG (reference sequence).

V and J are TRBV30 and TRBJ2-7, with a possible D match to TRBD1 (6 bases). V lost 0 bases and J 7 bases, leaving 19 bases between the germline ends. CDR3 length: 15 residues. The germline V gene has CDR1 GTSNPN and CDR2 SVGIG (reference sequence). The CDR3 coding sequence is TGTGCCTGGAGTGTACGACCAGGGGCAGCCGGAGAGCAGTACTTC. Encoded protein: CAWSVRPGAAGEQYF.

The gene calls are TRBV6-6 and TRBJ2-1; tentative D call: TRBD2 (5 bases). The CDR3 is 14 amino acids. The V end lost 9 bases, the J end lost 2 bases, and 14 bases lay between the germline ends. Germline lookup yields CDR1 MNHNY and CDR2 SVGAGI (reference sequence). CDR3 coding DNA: TGTGCCAGTAGAGGAACGGGGACCTACAATGAGCAGTTCTTC. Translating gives CASRGTGTYNEQFF.

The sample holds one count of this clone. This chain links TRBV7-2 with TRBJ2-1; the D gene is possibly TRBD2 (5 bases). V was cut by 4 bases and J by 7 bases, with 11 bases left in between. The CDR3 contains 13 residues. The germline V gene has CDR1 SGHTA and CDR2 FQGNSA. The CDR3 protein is CASSSRTLNEQFF. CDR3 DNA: TGTGCCAGCAGCTCCCGGACTTTGAATGAGCAGTTCTTC.

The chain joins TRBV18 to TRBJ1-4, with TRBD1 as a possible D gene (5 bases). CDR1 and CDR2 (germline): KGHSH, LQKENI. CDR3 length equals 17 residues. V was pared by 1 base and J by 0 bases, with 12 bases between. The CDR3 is CASSPRRGGATNEKLFF. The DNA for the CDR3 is TGTGCCAGCTCACCACGTCGGGGGGGGGCAACTAATGAAAAACTGTTTTTT. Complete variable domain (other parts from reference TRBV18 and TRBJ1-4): NAGVMQNPRHLVRRRGQEARLRCSPMKGHSHVYWYRQLPEEGLKFMVYLQKENIIDESGMPKERFSAEFPKEGPSILRIQQVVRGDSAAYFCASSPRRGGATNEKLFFGSGTQLSVL.

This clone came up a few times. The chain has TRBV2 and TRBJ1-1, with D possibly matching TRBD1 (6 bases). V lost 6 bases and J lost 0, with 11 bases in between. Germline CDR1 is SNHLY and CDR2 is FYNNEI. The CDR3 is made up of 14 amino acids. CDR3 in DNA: TGTGCCAGCAGGAACAGGGTCATGAACACTGAAGCTTTCTTT. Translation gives CASRNRVMNTEAFF.

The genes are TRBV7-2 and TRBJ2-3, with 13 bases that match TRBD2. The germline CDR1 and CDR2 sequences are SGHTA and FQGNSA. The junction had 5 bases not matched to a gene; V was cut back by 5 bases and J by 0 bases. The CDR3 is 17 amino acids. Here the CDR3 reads CASSQGLAGRSTDTQYF. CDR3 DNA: TGTGCCAGCAGCCAGGGACTAGCGGGGAGGAGCACAGATACGCAGTATTTT.

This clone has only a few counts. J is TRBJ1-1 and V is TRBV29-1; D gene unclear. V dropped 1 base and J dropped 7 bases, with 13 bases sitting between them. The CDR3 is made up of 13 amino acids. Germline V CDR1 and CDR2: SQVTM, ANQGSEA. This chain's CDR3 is CSVEVIQGGEAFF. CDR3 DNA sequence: TGCAGCGTTGAAGTCATACAAGGCGGTGAAGCTTTCTTT.

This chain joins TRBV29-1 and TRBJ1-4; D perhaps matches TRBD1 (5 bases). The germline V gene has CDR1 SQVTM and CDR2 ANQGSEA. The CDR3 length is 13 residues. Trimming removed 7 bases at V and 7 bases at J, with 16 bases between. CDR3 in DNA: TGCAGCGCCGGTGGGGCAGGGCGTGAAAAACTGTTTTTT. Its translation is CSAGGAGREKLFF.

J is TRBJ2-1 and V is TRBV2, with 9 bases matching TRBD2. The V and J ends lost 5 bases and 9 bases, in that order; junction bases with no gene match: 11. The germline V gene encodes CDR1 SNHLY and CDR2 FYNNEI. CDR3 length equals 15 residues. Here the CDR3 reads CASSLRGGSAGEQFF. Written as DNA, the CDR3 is TGTGCCAGCAGTCTGCGGGGGGGCTCAGCCGGTGAGCAGTTCTTC.